The following is a T cell receptor beta chain sequence with its context. The entry originates in a study of T cell responses to AZD1222 COVID-19 vaccine. V was clipped by 5 bases and J by 0 bases, with 14 bases between them. CDR3 length: 17 residues. Germline-derived CDR1 and CDR2 are LGHNA and YNFKEQ. Here immunoSEQ multiplex PCR was the method, and the copy in TCRdb shows in-frame clones only, minus some. This table holds some 50,000 clones, around four fifths found once. Sequences were derived from peripheral blood, sampled on day 0 of MenACWY control vaccination. V and J are TRBV4-2 and TRBJ2-6; D possibly corresponds to TRBD2 (6 bases). The source is an adult in good health. As DNA, the CDR3 is TGTGCCAGCAGCTACGGGACTCCGGGCTCTGGGGCCAACGTCCTGACTTTC. As protein: CASSYGTPGSGANVLTF.